These 8 T cell receptor beta chains were all obtained from the same sample, sequenced in a study of Graves' ophthalmopathy and Graves' hyperthyroidism. Transcripts of RNA were the source for amplifying TCR beta CDR3 regions. Amplification began with first-round RT-PCR using HTBI primers, then second-round multiplex PCR was performed. MiXCR was run by TCRdb on the multiplex PCR reads, yielding one entry per CDR3 protein. The table includes about 550,000 distinct CDR3 sequences, about 35% detected once. Sequenced input: peripheral blood or thyroid tissue (not recorded which). The receptors originated from an adult man with Graves' hyperthyroidism.

This clonotype was observed many times. The rearrangement links TRBV20-1 to TRBJ1-5, with TRBD1 matching 7 bases. CDR3 size: 17 residues. Looked up from germline, CDR1 is DFQATT and CDR2 is SNEGSKA (reference sequence). J was trimmed by 3 bases and V by 3 bases; bases with no gene match: 14. The CDR3 coding sequence is TGCAGTGCTAGCGGGACAGTTTTAGGATCCATCAATCAGCCCCAGCATTTT. Translated, it gives CSASGTVLGSINQPQHF.

The chain combines TRBV29-1 with TRBJ2-7; D is unclear. CDR3 length: 10 residues. In germline, CDR1 is SQVTM, CDR2 ANQGSEA. V shed 7 bases and J shed 4 bases, with 8 bases lying between them. CDR3 in DNA: TGCAGCGGAGACCCGTACGAGCAGTACTTC. Its protein product is CSGDPYEQYF.

With respect to this clonotype: At one end the junction does not follow the germline gene, possibly because of a read error. This chain joins TRBV29-1 and TRBJ2-7, with 8 bases that match TRBD1. The CDR3 contains 14 residues. The germline V gene has CDR1 SQVTM and CDR2 ANQGSEA. The CDR3 region is CSAPGQESSYKQYF. For the CDR3, the DNA is TGCAGCGCTCCGGGACAGGAAAGCTCCTACAAGCAGTACTTC.

The rearrangement links TRBV29-1 to TRBJ1-1, with D maybe TRBD1 (5 bases). Germline CDR1 reads SQVTM; CDR2 reads ANQGSEA. The CDR3 is 14 residues long. V lost 3 bases, J lost 5 bases, and 16 bases lay in between. As DNA, the CDR3 is TGCAGCGTTGATGCCAGGGCGCCGGGTACTGAAGCTTTCTTT. Amino acids: CSVDARAPGTEAFF.

This clonotype appeared many times. The chain carries TRBV5-1 and TRBJ1-2; D possibly corresponds to TRBD1 (6 bases). The V and J ends lost 8 bases and 8 bases respectively, with 31 bases between them. Germline V lookup: CDR1 SGHRS, CDR2 YFSETQ. The CDR3 sequence is 17 residues long. CDR3 protein: CARKRTGTSLRACGYTF. The CDR3 nucleotides read TGCGCCAGAAAGCGAACCGGGACATCGCTTCGGGCTTGCGGCTACACCTTC.

This clonotype was counted once. One base away lies a much larger clone, so this may be a sequencing read error. This sequence joins TRBV25-1 and TRBJ2-3, with D perhaps assigned TRBD1 or TRBD2 (5 bases each). The CDR3 sequence is 16 residues long. Germline CDR1 and CDR2: MGHDK and SYGVNS. As DNA, the CDR3 is TGTGCCAGCAGTGTGGATTGGGGGTCAAGTACAGGTACGCAGTATTTT. The encoded protein is CASSVDWGSSTGTQYF.

This clonotype was found many times. The CDR3, as DNA: TGTGCCAGCAGTTCACGGGACAGGGATCAGCCCCAGCATTTT. This translates into CASSSRDRDQPQHF. This sequence joins TRBV28 and TRBJ1-5; 9 nucleotides line up with TRBD1. With V trimmed by 4 bases and J by 5 bases, 3 bases remained unmatched. This CDR3 has 14 residues. Looked up from germline, CDR1 is MDHEN and CDR2 is SYDVKM.

The chain carries TRBV20-1 and TRBJ1-2; perhaps TRBD1 as D (6 bases). V lost 6 bases and J 8 bases, leaving 19 bases between the germline ends. Germline V gene lookup returns CDR1 DFQATT and CDR2 SNEGSKA (reference sequence). The CDR3 consists of 13 residues. DNA of the CDR3: TGCAGTGCCAAATGGGGGGGGCCTCAAGGCTACACCTTC. This sequence encodes CSAKWGGPQGYTF.